The rows below give T cell receptor beta chains drawn from one sample of a study of CXCR3-negative and CXCR3-positive naive CD8 T cells. TCRdb processed the 5' RACE reads again and assigns one entry to each CDR3 protein, with no DNA. Its clone listing holds approximately 96,000 distinct CDR3 sequences. The sequenced sample was naive CXCR3+ CD8+ T cells from blood. These receptors were obtained from a human donor in good health. Some clones in this sample may be carry-over from other donors' samples. CDR3s include the opening cysteine and the closing phenylalanine or tryptophan.

V	J	CDR3
TRBV7-9	TRBJ1-2	CASADRAYGYTF
TRBV5-1	TRBJ2-1	CASSLSWTSGNNEQFF
TRBV12-5	TRBJ2-1	CASGLSGSSYNEQFF
TRBV19	TRBJ2-2	CASTGFANTGELFF
TRBV28	TRBJ2-1	CASSLLQGSNEQFF
TRBV3-1	TRBJ2-1	CASSQPGTSPIPQDEQFF
TRBV19	TRBJ2-7	CASGAGGGIYEQYF
TRBV20-1	TRBJ2-5	CSAPKAGTSGASTKETQYF
TRBV28	TRBJ1-6	CASSPGMGDSPLHF
TRBV12-3/TRBV12-4	TRBJ2-7	CASSWGPSYEQYF
TRBV6-2/TRBV6-3	TRBJ2-3	CASSRGGVLPSTDTQYF
TRBV20-1	TRBJ2-2	CSTRQGGDTGELFF
TRBV28	TRBJ2-7	CASSFQYGQVYEQYF
TRBV28	TRBJ2-3	CASSAGVVGTDTQYF
TRBV29-1	TRBJ2-3	CSVELSGSTDTQYF
TRBV29-1	TRBJ1-4	CSARGGVPNEKLFF
TRBV28	TRBJ1-1	CASQRIEANTEAFF
TRBV12-3/TRBV12-4	TRBJ1-2	CASSLAGVPDYGYTF
TRBV12-3/TRBV12-4	TRBJ2-5	CASSSRWEVETQYF
TRBV28	TRBJ2-5	CASSTDRVYQETQYF
TRBV4-3	TRBJ1-3	CASSQDRGAQGNTIYF
TRBV7-2	TRBJ2-3	CAISLAIPAGTDTQYF